This note documents a single T cell receptor beta chain sequence. Its antigen is unknown. Trimming took 4 bases from V and 8 from J; bases not matched to a gene: 11. The CDR3 has 14 amino acids. The germline CDR1 and CDR2 sequences are SQVTM and ANQGSEA. Treatment in this sample: oral pan-JAK inhibitor, 5-10 mg twice daily. Peripheral blood and lesional scalp punch biopsies were taken from alopecia areata patients. Sequencing templates came from extracted RNA that was reverse transcribed into cDNA. Measured with immunoSEQ multiplex PCR; TCRdb has only the in-frame clones, and not every one. The sample records some 210,000 clones, approximately 67% being singletons. The source of the sample is a study of CD8+ T cells in alopecia areata. Study-level results: On tofacitinib, scalp clonality and expanded CD8+ clones among top 100 fell significantly.

The chain couples TRBV29-1 to TRBJ2-1; 7 bases match TRBD1. This material consisted of CD4+ T cells sorted from blood, taken at approximately week 44, from a patient treated with tofacitinib. This sequence was found in a human donor with alopecia areata. The CDR3 sequence is CSVALEDRAHEQFF. The CDR3 DNA sequence: TGCAGCGTTGCCTTAGAAGACAGGGCCCATGAGCAGTTCTTC.